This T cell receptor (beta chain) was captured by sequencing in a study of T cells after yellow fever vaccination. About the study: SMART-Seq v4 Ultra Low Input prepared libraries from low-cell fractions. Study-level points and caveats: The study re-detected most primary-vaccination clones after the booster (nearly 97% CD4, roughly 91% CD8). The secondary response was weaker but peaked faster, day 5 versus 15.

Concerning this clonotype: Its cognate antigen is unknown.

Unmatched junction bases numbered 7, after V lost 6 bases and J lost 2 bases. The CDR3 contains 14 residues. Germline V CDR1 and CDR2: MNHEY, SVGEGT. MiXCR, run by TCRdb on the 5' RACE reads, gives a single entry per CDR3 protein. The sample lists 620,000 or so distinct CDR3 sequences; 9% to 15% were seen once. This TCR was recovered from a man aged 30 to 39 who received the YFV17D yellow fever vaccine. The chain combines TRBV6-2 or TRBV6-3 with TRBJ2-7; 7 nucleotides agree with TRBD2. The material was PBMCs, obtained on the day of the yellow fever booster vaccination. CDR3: CASRESGRPYEQYF. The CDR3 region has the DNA TGTGCCAGCAGGGAATCCGGGAGGCCCTACGAGCAGTACTTC.